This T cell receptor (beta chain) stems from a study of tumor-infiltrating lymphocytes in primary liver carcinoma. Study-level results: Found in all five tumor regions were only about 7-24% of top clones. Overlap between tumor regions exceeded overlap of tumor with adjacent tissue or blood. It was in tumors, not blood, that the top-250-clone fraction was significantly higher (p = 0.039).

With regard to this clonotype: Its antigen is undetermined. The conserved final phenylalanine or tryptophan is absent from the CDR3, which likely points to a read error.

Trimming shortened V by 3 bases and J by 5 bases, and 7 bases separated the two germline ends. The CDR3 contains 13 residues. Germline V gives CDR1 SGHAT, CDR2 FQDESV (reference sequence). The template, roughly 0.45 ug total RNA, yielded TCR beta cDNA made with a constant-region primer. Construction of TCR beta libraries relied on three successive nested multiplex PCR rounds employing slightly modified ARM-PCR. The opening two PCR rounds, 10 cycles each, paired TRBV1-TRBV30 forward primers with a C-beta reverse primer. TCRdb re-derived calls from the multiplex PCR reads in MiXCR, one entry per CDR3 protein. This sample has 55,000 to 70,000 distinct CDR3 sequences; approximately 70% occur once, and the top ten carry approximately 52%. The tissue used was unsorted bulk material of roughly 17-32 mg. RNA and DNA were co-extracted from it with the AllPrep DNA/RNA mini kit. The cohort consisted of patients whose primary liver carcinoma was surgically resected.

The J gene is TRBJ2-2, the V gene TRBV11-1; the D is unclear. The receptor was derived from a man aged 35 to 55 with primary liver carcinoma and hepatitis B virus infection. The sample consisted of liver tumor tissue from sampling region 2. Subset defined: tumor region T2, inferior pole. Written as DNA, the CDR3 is TGTGCCAGCAGCTTTTGGTATACCGGGGAGCTGTTTTTA. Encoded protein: CASSFWYTGELFL.